This T cell receptor beta chain was profiled in a study of early T cells in non-severe SARS-CoV-2 infection. For the study at large: Bulk RNA taken from unsorted whole blood was sequenced, leaving chains unpaired.

This clonotype has a count of ten or more. The length of the CDR3 is 15 residues. The germline CDR1 and CDR2 sequences are SGHVS and FNYEAQ. The trim removed 5 bases at V and 1 base at J, leaving 7 bases unmatched. Unique molecular identifiers were attached to individual cDNA molecules. MiXCR was run by TCRdb on the 5' RACE reads, yielding one entry per CDR3 protein. The sample yields fewer than 50,000 distinct CDR3 sequences, roughly 4.2% seen once. The TCR sequence derives from an adult who was a healthcare worker with PCR-confirmed SARS-CoV-2 infection or an uninfected control (not recorded which). The chain is built from TRBV7-6 and TRBJ2-5, with 7 bases aligning to TRBD1. The sequencing sample was made of whole blood. CDR3 protein: CASSRTGVLQETQYF. The CDR3 coding sequence is TGTGCCAGCAGCCGTACAGGGGTCCTCCAAGAGACCCAGTACTTC.